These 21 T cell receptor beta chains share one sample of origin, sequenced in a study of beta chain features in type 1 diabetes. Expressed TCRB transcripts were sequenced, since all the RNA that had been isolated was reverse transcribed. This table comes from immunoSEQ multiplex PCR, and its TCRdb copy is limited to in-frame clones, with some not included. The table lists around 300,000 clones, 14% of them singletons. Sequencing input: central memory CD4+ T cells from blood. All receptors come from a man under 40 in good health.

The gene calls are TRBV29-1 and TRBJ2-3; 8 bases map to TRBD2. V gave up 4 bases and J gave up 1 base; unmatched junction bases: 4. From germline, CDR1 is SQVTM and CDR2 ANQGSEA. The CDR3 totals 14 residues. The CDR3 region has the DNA TGCAGCGTTGGGGGCGGGGGGCGCACAGATACGCAGTATTTT. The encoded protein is CSVGGGGRTDTQYF.

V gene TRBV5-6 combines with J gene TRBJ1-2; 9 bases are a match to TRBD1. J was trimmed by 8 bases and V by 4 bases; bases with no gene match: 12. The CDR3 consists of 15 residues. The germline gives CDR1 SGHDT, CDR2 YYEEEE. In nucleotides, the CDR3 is TGTGCCAGCAGCGGTGACAGGGGGAAGGCTGGCGGCTACACCTTC. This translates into CASSGDRGKAGGYTF.

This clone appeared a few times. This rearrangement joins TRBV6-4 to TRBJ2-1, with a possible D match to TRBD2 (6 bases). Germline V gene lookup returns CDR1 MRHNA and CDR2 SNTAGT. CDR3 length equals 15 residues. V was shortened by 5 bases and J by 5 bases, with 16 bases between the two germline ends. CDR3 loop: CASSLQAEGNNEQFF. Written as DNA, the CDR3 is TGTGCCAGCAGTCTTCAGGCGGAGGGTAACAATGAGCAGTTCTTC.

The DNA of the CDR3 is TGTGCCAGCAGCTTTTCTTCGGGAGAGACCCAGTACTTC. This translates into CASSFSSGETQYF. J is TRBJ2-5 and V is TRBV7-2; no clear D gene. The CDR3 is 13 amino acids. Trimming pared 3 bases from V and 4 bases from J, leaving 9 bases between. In germline, CDR1 is SGHTA, CDR2 FQGNSA. The full variable domain, in which reference TRBV7-2 and TRBJ2-5 provide the parts outside the CDR3, is GAGVSQSPSNKVTEKGKDVELRCDPISGHTALYWYRQSLGQGLEFLIYFQGNSAPDKSGLPSDRFSAERTGGSVSTLTIQRTQQEDSAVYLCASSFSSGETQYFGPGTRLLVL.

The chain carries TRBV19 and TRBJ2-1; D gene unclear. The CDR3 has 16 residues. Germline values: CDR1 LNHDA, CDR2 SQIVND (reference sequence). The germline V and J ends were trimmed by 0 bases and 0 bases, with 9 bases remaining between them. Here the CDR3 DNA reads TGTGCCAGTAGTATAGAGGCAGCATCCTCCTACAATGAGCAGTTCTTC. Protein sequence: CASSIEAASSYNEQFF.

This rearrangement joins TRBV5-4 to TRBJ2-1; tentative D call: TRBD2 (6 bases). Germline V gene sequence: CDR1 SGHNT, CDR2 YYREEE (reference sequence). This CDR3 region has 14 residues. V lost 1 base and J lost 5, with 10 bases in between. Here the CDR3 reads CASSLKLADNEQFF. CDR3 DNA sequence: TGTGCCAGCAGCTTGAAACTAGCCGACAATGAGCAGTTCTTC.

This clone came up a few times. CDR3 coding DNA: TGTGCCAGCAGCTTAGGTGCCGTAGATACGCAGTATTTT. Its translation: CASSLGAVDTQYF. V is TRBV7-2 and J is TRBJ2-3; D unclear. This CDR3 comprises 13 residues. The V end was cut by 1 base, the J end by 5 bases, with 7 bases between. CDR1 and CDR2 from the germline V gene are SGHTA and FQGNSA.

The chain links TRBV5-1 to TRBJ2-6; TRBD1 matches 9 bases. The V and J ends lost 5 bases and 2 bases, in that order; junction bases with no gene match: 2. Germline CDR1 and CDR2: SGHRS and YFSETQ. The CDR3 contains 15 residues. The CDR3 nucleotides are TGCGCCAGCAGAACAGGGGGCGCTGGGGCCAACGTCCTGACTTTC. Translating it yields CASRTGGAGANVLTF.

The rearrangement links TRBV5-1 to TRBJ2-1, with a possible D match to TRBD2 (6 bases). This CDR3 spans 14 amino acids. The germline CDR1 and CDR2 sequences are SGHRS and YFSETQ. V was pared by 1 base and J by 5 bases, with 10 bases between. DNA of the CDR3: TGCGCCAGCAGCTTGTTTCCGGGGGACAATGAGCAGTTCTTC. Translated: CASSLFPGDNEQFF.

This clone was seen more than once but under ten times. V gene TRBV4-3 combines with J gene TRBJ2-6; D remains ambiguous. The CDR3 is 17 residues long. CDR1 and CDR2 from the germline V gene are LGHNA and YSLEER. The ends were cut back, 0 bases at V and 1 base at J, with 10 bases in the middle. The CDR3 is CASSQDHLESGANVLTF. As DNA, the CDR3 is TGCGCCAGCAGCCAAGATCATTTGGAATCTGGGGCCAACGTCCTGACTTTC.

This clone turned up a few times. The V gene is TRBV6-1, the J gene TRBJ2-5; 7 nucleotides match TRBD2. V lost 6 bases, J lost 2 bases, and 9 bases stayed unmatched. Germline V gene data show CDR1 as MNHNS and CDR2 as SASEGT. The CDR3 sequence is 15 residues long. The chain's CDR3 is CASRPPGLTQETQYF. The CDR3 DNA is TGTGCCAGCAGACCCCCGGGACTAACTCAAGAGACCCAGTACTTC.

The chain's CDR3 is CASSPTANIGQFF. As DNA, the CDR3 is TGTGCCAGCAGCCCCACAGCAAACATTGGGCAGTTCTTC. V usage is TRBV6-1 and J usage is TRBJ2-1; D is unclear. The V end was cut by 6 bases, the J end by 12 bases, with 18 bases between. Germline loops: CDR1 MNHNS, CDR2 SASEGT. The CDR3 covers 13 residues.

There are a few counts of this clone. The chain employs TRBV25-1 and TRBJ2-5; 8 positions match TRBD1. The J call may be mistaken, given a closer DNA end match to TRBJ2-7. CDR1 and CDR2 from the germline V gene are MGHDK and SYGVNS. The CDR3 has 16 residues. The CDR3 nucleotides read TGTGCCAGCAGTGAATCTGGCCGGGACAGGTTCTACGAGCAGTACTTC. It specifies CASSESGRDRFYEQYF.

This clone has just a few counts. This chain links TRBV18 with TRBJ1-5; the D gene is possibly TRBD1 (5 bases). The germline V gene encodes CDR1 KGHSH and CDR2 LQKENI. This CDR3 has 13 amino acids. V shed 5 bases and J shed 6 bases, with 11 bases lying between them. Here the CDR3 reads CASSTIRGQPQHF. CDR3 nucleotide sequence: TGTGCCAGCTCAACAATTAGGGGTCAGCCCCAGCATTTT. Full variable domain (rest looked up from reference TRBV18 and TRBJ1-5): NAGVMQNPRHLVRRRGQEARLRCSPMKGHSHVYWYRQLPEEGLKFMVYLQKENIIDESGMPKERFSAEFPKEGPSILRIQQVVRGDSAAYFCASSTIRGQPQHFGDGTRLSIL.

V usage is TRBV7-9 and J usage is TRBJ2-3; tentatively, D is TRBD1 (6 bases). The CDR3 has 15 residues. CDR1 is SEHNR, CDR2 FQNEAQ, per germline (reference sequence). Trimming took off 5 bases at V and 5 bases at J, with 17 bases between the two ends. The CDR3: CASSPSEGGGDTQYF. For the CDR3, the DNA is TGTGCCAGCAGCCCATCAGAAGGGGGTGGAGATACGCAGTATTTT.

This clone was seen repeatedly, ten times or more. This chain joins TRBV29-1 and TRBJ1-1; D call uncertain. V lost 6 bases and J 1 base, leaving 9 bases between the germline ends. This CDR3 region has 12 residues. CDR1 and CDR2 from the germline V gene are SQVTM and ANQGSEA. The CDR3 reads CSVRRANTEAFF. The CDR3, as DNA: TGCAGCGTCCGACGGGCGAACACTGAAGCTTTCTTT. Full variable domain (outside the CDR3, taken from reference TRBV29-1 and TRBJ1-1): SAVISQKPSRDICQRGTSLTIQCQVDSQVTMMFWYRQQPGQSLTLIATANQGSEATYESGFVIDKFPISRPNLTFSTLTVSNMSPEDSSIYLCSVRRANTEAFFGQGTRLTVV.

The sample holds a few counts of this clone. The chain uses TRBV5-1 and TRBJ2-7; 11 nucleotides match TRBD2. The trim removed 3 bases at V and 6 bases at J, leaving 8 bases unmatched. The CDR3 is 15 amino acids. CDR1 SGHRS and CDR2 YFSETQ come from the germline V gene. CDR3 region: CASSSGLADLGEQYF. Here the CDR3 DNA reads TGCGCCAGCAGCTCGGGACTAGCGGACTTAGGCGAGCAGTACTTC.

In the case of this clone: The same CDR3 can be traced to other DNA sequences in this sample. The CDR3 here is CASSLFYGQPQHF. The CDR3, as DNA: TGTGCCAGCAGCTTATTTTATGGTCAGCCCCAGCATTTT. This chain links TRBV11-3 with TRBJ1-5; no reliable D call. V was trimmed by 2 bases and J by 6 bases, leaving 8 bases between them. The germline V gene has CDR1 SGHNT and CDR2 YENEEA. CDR3 length: 13 amino acids.

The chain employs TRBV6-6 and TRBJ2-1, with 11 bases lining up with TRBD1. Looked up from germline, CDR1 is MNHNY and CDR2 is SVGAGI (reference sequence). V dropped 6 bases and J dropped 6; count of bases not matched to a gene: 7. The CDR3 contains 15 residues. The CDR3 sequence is CASRNPGTGGNEQFF. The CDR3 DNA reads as TGTGCCAGCAGGAACCCCGGGACAGGGGGCAATGAGCAGTTCTTC.

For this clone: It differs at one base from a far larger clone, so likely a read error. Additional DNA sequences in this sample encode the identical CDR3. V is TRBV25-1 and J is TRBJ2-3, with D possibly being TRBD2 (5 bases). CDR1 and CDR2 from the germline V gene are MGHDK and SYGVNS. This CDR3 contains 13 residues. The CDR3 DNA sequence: TGCGCCAGCAGTGCGGGTTCCACAGATACGCAGTATTTT. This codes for CASSAGSTDTQYF.

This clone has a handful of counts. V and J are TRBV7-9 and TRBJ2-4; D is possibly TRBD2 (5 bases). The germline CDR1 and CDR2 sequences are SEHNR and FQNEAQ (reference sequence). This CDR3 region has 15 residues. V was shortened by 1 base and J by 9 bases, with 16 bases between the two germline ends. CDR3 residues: CASSLGRGGSSIQYF. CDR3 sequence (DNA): TGTGCCAGCAGCTTAGGTCGGGGTGGTAGTAGCATTCAGTACTTC.